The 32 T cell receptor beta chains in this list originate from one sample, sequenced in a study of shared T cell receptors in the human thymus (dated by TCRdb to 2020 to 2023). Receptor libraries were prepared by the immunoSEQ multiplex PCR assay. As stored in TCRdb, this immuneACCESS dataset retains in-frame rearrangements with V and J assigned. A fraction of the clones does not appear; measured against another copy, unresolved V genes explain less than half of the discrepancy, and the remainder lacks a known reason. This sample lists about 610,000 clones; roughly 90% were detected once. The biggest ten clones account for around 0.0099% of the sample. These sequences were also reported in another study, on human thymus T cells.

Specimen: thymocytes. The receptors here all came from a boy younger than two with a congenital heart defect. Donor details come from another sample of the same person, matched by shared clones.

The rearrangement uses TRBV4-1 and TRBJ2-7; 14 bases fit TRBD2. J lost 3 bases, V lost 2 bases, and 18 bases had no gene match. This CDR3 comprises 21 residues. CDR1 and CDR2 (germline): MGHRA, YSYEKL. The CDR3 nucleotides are TGCGCCAGCAGCCAACCCTCCTCTACCGGGACTAGCGGGAGTGCGAACTACGAGCAGTACTTC. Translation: CASSQPSSTGTSGSANYEQYF.

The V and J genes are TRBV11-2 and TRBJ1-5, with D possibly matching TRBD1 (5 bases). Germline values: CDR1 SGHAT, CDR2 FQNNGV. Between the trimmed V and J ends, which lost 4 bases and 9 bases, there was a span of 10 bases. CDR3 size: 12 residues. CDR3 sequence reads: CASSSGTGPQHF. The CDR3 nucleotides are TGTGCCAGCAGCTCCGGAACAGGGCCCCAGCATTTT.

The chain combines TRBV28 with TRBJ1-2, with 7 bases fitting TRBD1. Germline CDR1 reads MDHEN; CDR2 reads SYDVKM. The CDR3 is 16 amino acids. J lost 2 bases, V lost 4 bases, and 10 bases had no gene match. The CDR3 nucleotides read TGTGCCAGCAGTTCCCACCAGACAGGGAAGAACTATGGCTACACCTTC. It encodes CASSSHQTGKNYGYTF.

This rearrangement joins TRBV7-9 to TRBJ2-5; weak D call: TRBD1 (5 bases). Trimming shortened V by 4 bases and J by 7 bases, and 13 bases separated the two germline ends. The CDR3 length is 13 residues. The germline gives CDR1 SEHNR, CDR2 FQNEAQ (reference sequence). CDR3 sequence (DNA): TGTGCCAGCAGCTCAAGGGGTGATGGGACCCAGTACTTC. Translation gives CASSSRGDGTQYF. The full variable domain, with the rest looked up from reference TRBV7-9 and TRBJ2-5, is DTGVSQNPRHKITKRGQNVTFRCDPISEHNRLYWYRQTLGQGPEFLTYFQNEAQLEKSRLLSDRFSAERPKGSFSTLEIQRTEQGDSAMYLCASSSRGDGTQYFGPGTRLLVL.

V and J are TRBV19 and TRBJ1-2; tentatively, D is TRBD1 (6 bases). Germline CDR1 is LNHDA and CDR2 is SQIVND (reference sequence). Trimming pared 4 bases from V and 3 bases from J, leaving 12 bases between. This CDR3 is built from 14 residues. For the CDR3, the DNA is TGTGCCAGTAGTAACCTAGGGGGGGACTATGGCTACACCTTC. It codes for CASSNLGGDYGYTF. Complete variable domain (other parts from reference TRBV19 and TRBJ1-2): DGGITQSPKYLFRKEGQNVTLSCEQNLNHDAMYWYRQDPGQGLRLIYYSQIVNDFQKGDIAEGYSVSREKKESFPLTVTSAQKNPTAFYLCASSNLGGDYGYTFGSGTRLTVV.

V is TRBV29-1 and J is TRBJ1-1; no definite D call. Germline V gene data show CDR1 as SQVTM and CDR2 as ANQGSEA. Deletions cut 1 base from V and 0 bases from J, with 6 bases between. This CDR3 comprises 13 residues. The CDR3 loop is CSVEVTMNTEAFF. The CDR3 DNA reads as TGCAGCGTTGAAGTTACAATGAACACTGAAGCTTTCTTT.

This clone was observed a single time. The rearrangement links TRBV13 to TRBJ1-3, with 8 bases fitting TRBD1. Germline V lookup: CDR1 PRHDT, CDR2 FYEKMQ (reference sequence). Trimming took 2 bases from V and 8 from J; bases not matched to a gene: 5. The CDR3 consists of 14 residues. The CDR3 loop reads CASSLSGGADTIYF. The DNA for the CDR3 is TGTGCCAGCAGCTTATCAGGGGGCGCAGACACCATATATTTT.

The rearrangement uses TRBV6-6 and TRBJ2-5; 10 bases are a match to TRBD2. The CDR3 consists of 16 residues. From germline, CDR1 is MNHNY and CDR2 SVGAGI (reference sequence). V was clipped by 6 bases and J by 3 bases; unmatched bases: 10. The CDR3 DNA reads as TGTGCCAGCAGCCCCGGGACTAGCGAGTCGGAAGAGACCCAGTACTTC. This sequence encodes CASSPGTSESEETQYF.

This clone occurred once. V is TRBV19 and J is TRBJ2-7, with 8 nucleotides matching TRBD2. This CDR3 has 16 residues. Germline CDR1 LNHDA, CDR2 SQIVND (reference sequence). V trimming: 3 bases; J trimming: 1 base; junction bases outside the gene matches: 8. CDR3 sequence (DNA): TGTGCCAGTAGTATCATTTTCCGCGGGAGGTCCTACGAGCAGTACTTC. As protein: CASSIIFRGRSYEQYF.

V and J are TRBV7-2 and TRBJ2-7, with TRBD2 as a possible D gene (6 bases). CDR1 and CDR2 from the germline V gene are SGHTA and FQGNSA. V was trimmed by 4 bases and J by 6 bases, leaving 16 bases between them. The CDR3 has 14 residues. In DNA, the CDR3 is TGTGCCAGCAGCTCCGGGACTCCCTCGGGCGAGCAGTACTTC. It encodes CASSSGTPSGEQYF.

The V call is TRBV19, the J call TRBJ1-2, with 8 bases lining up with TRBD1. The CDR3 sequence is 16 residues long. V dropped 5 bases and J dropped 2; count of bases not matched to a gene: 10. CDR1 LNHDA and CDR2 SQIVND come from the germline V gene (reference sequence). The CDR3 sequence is CASSAPDRALNYGYTF. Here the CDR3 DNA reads TGTGCCAGTAGTGCACCGGACAGGGCCCTCAACTATGGCTACACCTTC.

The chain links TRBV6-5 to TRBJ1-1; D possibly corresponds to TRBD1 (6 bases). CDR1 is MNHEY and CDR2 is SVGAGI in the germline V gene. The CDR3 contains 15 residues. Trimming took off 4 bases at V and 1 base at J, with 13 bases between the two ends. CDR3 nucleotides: TGTGCCAGCAGTTTCCGGGACACACCGAACACTGAAGCTTTCTTT. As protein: CASSFRDTPNTEAFF.

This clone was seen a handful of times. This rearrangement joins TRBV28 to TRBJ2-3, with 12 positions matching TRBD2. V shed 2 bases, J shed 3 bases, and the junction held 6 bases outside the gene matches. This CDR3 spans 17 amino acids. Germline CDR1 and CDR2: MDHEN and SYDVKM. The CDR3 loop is CASSLGPTSGRTDTQYF. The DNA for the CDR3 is TGTGCCAGCAGTTTAGGCCCGACTAGCGGGAGAACAGATACGCAGTATTTT.

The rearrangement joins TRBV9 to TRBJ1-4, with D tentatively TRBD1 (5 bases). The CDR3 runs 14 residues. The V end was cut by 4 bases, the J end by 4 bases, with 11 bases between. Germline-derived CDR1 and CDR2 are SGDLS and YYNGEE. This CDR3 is CASSPFDSNEKLFF. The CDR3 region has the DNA TGTGCCAGCAGCCCTTTTGACAGTAATGAAAAACTGTTTTTT.

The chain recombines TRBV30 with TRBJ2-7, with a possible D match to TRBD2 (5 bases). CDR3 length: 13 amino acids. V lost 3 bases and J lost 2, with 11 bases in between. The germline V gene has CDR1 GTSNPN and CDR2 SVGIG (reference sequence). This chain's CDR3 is CAWRTGVTYEQYF. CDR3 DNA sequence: TGTGCCTGGAGAACCGGGGTCACCTACGAGCAGTACTTC.

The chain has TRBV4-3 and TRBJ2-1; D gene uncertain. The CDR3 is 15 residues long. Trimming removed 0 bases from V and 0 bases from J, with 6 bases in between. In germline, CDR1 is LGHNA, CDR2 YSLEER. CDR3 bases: TGCGCCAGCAGCCAAGAGCATAGCTCCTACAATGAGCAGTTCTTC. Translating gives CASSQEHSSYNEQFF.

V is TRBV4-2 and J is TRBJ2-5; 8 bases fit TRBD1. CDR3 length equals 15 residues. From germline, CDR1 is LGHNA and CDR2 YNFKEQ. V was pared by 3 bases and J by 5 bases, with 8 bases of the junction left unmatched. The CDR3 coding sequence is TGTGCCAGCAGCCAGGAGGGGACAGGCAGCGAGACCCAGTACTTC. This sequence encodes CASSQEGTGSETQYF.

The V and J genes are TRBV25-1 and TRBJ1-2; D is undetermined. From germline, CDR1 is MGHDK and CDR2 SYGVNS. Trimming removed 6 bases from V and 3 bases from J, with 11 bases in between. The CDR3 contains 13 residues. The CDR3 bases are TGTGCCAGCAGGACTACAGCTTACTATGGCTACACCTTC. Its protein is CASRTTAYYGYTF.

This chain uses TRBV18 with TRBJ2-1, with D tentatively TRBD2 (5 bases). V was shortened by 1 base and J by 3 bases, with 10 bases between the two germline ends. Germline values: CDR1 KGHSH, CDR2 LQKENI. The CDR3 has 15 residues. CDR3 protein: CASSPRRTYYNEQFF. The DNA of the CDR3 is TGTGCCAGCTCACCACGACGGACTTACTACAATGAGCAGTTCTTC.

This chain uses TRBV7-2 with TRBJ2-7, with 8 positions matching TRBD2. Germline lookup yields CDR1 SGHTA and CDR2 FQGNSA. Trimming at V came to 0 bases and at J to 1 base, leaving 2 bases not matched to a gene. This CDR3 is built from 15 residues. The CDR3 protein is CASSLALAGSYEQYF. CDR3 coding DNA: TGTGCCAGCAGCTTAGCGCTAGCGGGTTCCTACGAGCAGTACTTC.

CDR3 DNA sequence: TGTGCCAGCAGCACGGACAGGGGGTCCTATGGCTACACCTTC. This codes for CASSTDRGSYGYTF. This sequence joins TRBV11-3 and TRBJ1-2; 10 nucleotides agree with TRBD1. The V segment lost 5 bases and the J segment 4 bases; nucleotides outside the gene matches: 4. The CDR3 has 14 residues. The germline V gene has CDR1 SGHNT and CDR2 YENEEA.

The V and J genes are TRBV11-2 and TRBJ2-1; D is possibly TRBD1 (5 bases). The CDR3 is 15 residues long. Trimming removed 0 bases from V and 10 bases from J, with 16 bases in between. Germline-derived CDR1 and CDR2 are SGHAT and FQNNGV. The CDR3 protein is CASSLEDECGAEQFF. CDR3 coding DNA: TGTGCCAGCAGCTTAGAAGACGAGTGTGGGGCCGAGCAGTTCTTC.

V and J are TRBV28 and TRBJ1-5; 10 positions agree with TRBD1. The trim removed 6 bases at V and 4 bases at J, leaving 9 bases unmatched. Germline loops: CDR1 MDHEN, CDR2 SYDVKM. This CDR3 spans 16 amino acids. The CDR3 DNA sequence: TGTGCCAGCAGCCCTTCCCCGGACAGGGGGAATCAGCCCCAGCATTTT. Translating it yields CASSPSPDRGNQPQHF.

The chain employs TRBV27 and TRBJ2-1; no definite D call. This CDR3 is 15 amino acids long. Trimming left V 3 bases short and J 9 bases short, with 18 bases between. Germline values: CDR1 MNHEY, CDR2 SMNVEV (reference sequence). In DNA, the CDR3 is TGTGCCAGCAGTTTCAAAGCGCCTCTGGTTGGTGAGCAGTTCTTC. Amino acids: CASSFKAPLVGEQFF.

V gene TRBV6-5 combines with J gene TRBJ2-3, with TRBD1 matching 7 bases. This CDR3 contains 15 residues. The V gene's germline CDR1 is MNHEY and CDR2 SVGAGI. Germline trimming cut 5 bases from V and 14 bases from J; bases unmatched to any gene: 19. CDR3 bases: TGTGCCAGCAGTCCTACAGGGGTGGGACCCATACGTCTGTATTTT. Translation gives CASSPTGVGPIRLYF.

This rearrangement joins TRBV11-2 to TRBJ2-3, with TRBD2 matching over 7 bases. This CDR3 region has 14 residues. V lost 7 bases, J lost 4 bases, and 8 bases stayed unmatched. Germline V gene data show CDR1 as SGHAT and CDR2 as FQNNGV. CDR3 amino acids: CASNPREGPDTQYF. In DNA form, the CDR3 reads TGTGCCAGCAACCCGAGGGAGGGGCCAGATACGCAGTATTTT.

In DNA, the CDR3 is TGTGCCAGCAGCCAAGAAGAGGACAGCCGAAGCACAGATACGCAGTATTTT. Residues: CASSQEEDSRSTDTQYF. V and J are TRBV14 and TRBJ2-3; possible D gene TRBD1, 6 bases. The CDR3 loop spans 17 amino acids. The V and J ends lost 0 bases and 0 bases respectively, with 13 bases between them. The germline gives CDR1 SGHDN, CDR2 FVKESK.

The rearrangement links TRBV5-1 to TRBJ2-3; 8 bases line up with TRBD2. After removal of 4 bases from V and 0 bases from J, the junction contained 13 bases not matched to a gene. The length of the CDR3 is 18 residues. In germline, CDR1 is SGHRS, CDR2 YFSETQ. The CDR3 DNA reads TGCGCCAGCAGCGCCCCGATAGCGGGGTGGATTAGCACAGATACGCAGTATTTT. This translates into CASSAPIAGWISTDTQYF. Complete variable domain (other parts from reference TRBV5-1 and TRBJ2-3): KAGVTQTPRYLIKTRGQQVTLSCSPISGHRSVSWYQQTPGQGLQFLFEYFSETQRNKGNFPGRFSGRQFSNSRSEMNVSTLELGDSALYLCASSAPIAGWISTDTQYFGPGTRLTVL.

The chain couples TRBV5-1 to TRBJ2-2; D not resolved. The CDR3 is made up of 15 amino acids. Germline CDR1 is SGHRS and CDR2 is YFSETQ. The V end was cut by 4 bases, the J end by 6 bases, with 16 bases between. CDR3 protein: CASSLGLSVPGELFF. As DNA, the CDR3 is TGCGCCAGCAGCCTTGGGCTATCGGTCCCCGGGGAGCTGTTTTTT.

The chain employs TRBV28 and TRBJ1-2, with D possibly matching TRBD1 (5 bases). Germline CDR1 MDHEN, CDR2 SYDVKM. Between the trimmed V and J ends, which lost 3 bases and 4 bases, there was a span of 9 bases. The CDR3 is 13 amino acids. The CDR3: CASSLLDSYGYTF. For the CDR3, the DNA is TGTGCCAGCAGTTTGCTTGACAGCTATGGCTACACCTTC.

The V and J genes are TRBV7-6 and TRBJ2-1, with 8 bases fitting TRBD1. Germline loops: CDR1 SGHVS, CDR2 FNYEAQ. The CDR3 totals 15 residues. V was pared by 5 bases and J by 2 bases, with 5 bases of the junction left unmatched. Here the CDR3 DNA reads TGTGCCAGCAGCCCAGGGGGCCCGGCCTACAATGAGCAGTTCTTC. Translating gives CASSPGGPAYNEQFF.

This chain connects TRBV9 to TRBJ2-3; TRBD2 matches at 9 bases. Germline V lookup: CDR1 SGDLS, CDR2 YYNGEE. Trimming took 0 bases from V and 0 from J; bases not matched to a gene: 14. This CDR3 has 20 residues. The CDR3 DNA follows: TGTGCCAGCAGCGTAGCGGGGGAAAACTCTAGCGGGGTTAGCACAGATACGCAGTATTTT. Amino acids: CASSVAGENSSGVSTDTQYF.